The clone carrying this TCR beta chain occurred once. The CDR3 contains 15 residues. In germline, CDR1 is KGHSH, CDR2 LQKENI. The junction had 9 bases not matched to a gene; V was cut back by 3 bases and J by 5 bases. Per the authors' pipeline: It was from reference gene primer amplification that nucleated cell counts were estimated. Method: immunoSEQ multiplex PCR; TCRdb's copy keeps in-frame clones and lacks some. V, J and clone size derive from that table, while D and trimming were established from the DNA sequence. The sample contains 210,000 or so clones, 75% to 90% of which appear only once. The sample comes from a study of blood T cell repertoires in COVID-19. Turning to the study itself: T cells, B-cell-depleted T cells, or PBMCs provided the cDNA or gDNA that served as material.

The cohort comprised adults aged roughly 18 to 90 years residing in under 30 US areas. The TCR comes from a woman in her 30s who had been exposed to COVID-19. J is TRBJ1-1 and V is TRBV18; 7 bases are a match to TRBD1. The source material was PBMCs or T cells enriched from blood (not recorded which). The CDR3 spells CASSPTTGVWTEAFF. CDR3 coding DNA: TGTGCCAGCTCACCTACCACAGGGGTTTGGACTGAAGCTTTCTTT.